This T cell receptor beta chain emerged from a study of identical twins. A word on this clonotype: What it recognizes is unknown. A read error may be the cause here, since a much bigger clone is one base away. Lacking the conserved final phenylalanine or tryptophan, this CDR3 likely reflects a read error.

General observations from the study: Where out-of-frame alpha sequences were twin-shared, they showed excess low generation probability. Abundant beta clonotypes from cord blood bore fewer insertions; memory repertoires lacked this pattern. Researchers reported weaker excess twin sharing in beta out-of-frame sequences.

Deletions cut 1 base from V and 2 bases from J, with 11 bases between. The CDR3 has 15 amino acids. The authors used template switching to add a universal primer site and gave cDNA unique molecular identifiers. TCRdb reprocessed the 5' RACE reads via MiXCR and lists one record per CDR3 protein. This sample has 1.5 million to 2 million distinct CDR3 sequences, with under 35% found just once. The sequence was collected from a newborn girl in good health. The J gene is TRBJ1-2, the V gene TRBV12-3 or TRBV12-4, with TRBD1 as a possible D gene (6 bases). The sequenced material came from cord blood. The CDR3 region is CASSLGSGTNYGYTL. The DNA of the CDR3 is TGTGCCAGCAGTTTAGGATCAGGGACAAACTATGGCTACACCTTA.